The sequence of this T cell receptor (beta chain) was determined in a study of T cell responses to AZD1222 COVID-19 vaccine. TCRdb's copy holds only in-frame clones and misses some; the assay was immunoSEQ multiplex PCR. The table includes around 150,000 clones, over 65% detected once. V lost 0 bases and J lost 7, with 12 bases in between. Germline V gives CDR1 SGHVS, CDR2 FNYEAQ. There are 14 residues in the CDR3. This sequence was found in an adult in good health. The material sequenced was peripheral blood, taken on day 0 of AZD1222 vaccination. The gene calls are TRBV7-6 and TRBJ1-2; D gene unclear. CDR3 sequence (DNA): TGTGCCAGCAGCTTAGCGGGTACCCGGAGTGGCTACACCTTC. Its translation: CASSLAGTRSGYTF.